Below, 12 T cell receptor beta chains from the same sample are listed, as sequenced in a study of blood T cell repertoires in COVID-19. TCRdb's table, derived via immunoSEQ multiplex PCR, lists solely in-frame clones and lacks some. The sample comprises about 270,000 clones, around 86% of which are singletons, and approximately 2.4% rests with the top ten. Sequencing used PBMCs or T cells enriched from blood (not recorded which). The receptors were gathered from a woman aged 18 to 35 who had recovered from COVID-19.

The chain recombines TRBV2 with TRBJ1-1; D is undetermined. V was pared by 6 bases and J by 8 bases, with 19 bases between. CDR1 is SNHLY and CDR2 is FYNNEI in the germline V gene. The CDR3 sequence is 14 residues long. The CDR3: CASREMEDGGEAFF. DNA of the CDR3: TGTGCCAGCAGGGAAATGGAGGACGGTGGAGAAGCTTTCTTT.

The V call is TRBV27, the J call TRBJ2-7; 7 positions agree with TRBD1. The length of the CDR3 is 13 residues. Germline values: CDR1 MNHEY, CDR2 SMNVEV (reference sequence). Trimming removed 8 bases from V and 0 bases from J; junction bases left unmatched: 4. The CDR3 spells CASSGQNSYEQYF. The DNA for the CDR3 is TGTGCCAGCTCGGGACAGAACTCCTACGAGCAGTACTTC.

This chain joins TRBV5-1 and TRBJ2-2, with D possibly being TRBD2 (7 bases). The CDR3 sequence is 17 residues long. With 1 base removed from V and 0 bases from J, the gap between germline ends came to 13 bases. Germline V lookup: CDR1 SGHRS, CDR2 YFSETQ. CDR3 residues: CASSLTAGASNTGELFF. Here the CDR3 DNA reads TGCGCCAGCAGCTTGACGGCGGGGGCCTCGAACACCGGGGAGCTGTTTTTT.

The V and J genes are TRBV25-1 and TRBJ1-1, with 7 bases aligning to TRBD1. The V segment lost 3 bases and the J segment 6 bases; nucleotides outside the gene matches: 7. From germline, CDR1 is MGHDK and CDR2 SYGVNS. The CDR3 runs to 14 residues. The CDR3 DNA reads as TGTGCCAGCAGTGAGGGCAGGGGGTGGTCTGAAGCTTTCTTT. This translates into CASSEGRGWSEAFF. Full variable domain (remainder filled in from reference TRBV25-1 and TRBJ1-1): EADIYQTPRYLVIGTGKKITLECSQTMGHDKMYWYQQDPGMELHLIHYSYGVNSTEKGDLSSESTVSRIRTEHFPLTLESARPSHTSQYLCASSEGRGWSEAFFGQGTRLTVV.

The chain employs TRBV5-4 and TRBJ2-3, with D perhaps matching TRBD1 (6 bases). The CDR3 loop spans 14 amino acids. CDR1 and CDR2 from the germline V gene are SGHNT and YYREEE (reference sequence). V gave up 0 bases and J gave up 2 bases, with 7 bases separating them. The chain's CDR3 is CASSLGGHTDTQYF. For the CDR3, the DNA is TGTGCCAGCAGCTTGGGGGGGCACACAGATACGCAGTATTTT.

This sequence joins TRBV29-1 and TRBJ2-7, with TRBD1 identical over 8 bases. V trimming: 4 bases; J trimming: 2 bases; junction bases outside the gene matches: 7. CDR1 and CDR2 (germline): SQVTM, ANQGSEA. This CDR3 has 14 residues. CDR3 region: CSVVPQGATYEQYF. The CDR3 nucleotides read TGCAGCGTTGTTCCGCAGGGGGCTACCTACGAGCAGTACTTC.

This chain joins TRBV2 and TRBJ2-3; TRBD2 agrees at 8 bases. The V gene end was trimmed by 5 bases and the J gene end by 4 bases; junction bases not matched to a gene: 8. The germline V gene has CDR1 SNHLY and CDR2 FYNNEI. The CDR3 has 15 residues. For the CDR3, the DNA is TGTGCCAGCAGTTCTCCCCGGGAGGGGTCAGATACGCAGTATTTT. It is translated as CASSSPREGSDTQYF.

V gene TRBV15 combines with J gene TRBJ1-1; no reliable D call. The CDR3 is 14 amino acids. V gave up 0 bases and J gave up 10 bases, with 15 bases separating them. Per the germline V gene, CDR1 is LNHNV and CDR2 is YYDKDF (reference sequence). DNA for the CDR3: TGTGCCACCAGCAGAGATGGGTGGGCGATCGGAGCTTTCTTT. Its protein product is CATSRDGWAIGAFF.

The V and J genes are TRBV5-6 and TRBJ1-4, with D uncertain. This CDR3 spans 14 amino acids. Germline loops: CDR1 SGHDT, CDR2 YYEEEE. V was cut by 0 bases and J by 6 bases, with 9 bases left in between. The CDR3, as DNA: TGTGCCAGCAGCTTGGCCAGGATCGATGAAAAACTGTTTTTT. Its translation: CASSLARIDEKLFF.

The rearrangement uses TRBV10-3 and TRBJ1-6; 7 nucleotides line up with TRBD1. The CDR3 spans 17 residues. CDR1 ENHRY and CDR2 SYGVKD come from the germline V gene. The junction had 12 bases not matched to a gene; V was cut back by 10 bases and J by 0 bases. In DNA form, the CDR3 reads TGTGCCAGCCGTCCCGGGACAGAGAGCTCCTATAATTCACCCCTCCACTTT. Translated: CASRPGTESSYNSPLHF.

This rearrangement joins TRBV30 to TRBJ1-1; 7 nucleotides agree with TRBD1. Germline values: CDR1 GTSNPN, CDR2 SVGIG (reference sequence). The CDR3 consists of 14 residues. J lost 11 bases, V lost 3 bases, and 15 bases had no gene match. The CDR3 spells CAWSLLDRERAAFF. CDR3 nucleotides: TGTGCCTGGAGCCTACTCGACAGGGAGAGGGCGGCTTTCTTT.

The V call is TRBV19, the J call TRBJ2-5; weak D call: TRBD1 (5 bases). CDR1 is LNHDA, CDR2 SQIVND, per germline (reference sequence). V lost 6 bases to trimming and J lost 1 base, with 18 bases between them. The CDR3 has 16 amino acids. The CDR3 sequence is CASSPGFAGAQETQYF. The CDR3 region has the DNA TGTGCCAGTAGCCCTGGGTTTGCTGGGGCCCAAGAGACCCAGTACTTC.